The rows below give T cell receptor beta chains drawn from one sample of a study of cytomegalovirus exposure and HLA in healthy donors. Only in-frame clones appear in the TCRdb table, and some are missing; sequencing was by immunoSEQ multiplex PCR. The sample contains about 330,000 clones, about nine tenths of which appear only once. The source material was PBMCs. These receptors came from a woman aged 18 to 35 in good health and CMV-seronegative. The CDR3 runs from the conserved cysteine through the conserved F or W.

TRBV11-3	TRBJ2-7	CASSLDRGTSDYEQYF
TRBV15	TRBJ1-2	CATSREAVQSRGYTF
TRBV18	TRBJ2-2	CASSPQGSRANTGELFF
TRBV14	TRBJ2-7	CASSQTGAYEQYF
TRBV5-1	TRBJ2-1	CASSLPTKGQRISSSYNEQFF
TRBV7-9	TRBJ2-2	CASSLGDSSFGELFF
TRBV5-4	TRBJ1-1	CASKTGNTEAFF
TRBV7-2	TRBJ2-2	CASSLRQGTGELFF
TRBV15	TRBJ2-1	CATSREIGREQFF
TRBV28	TRBJ2-3	CASSLPQGADTQYF
TRBV15	TRBJ2-6	CATSKGGLSGANVLTF
TRBV29-1	TRBJ2-1	CSVVAGYNEQFF
TRBV5-6	TRBJ2-5	CASSLVLAGGETQYF
TRBV5-4	TRBJ2-1	CASTPGLAGYNEQFF
TRBV5-1	TRBJ1-5	CASSFGGAGNQPQHF
TRBV7-9	TRBJ2-1	CASSSWGLAAYNEQFF
TRBV30	TRBJ2-1	CAWTPGGGFYNEQFF
TRBV9	TRBJ1-2	CASSHHRSQGNYGYTF
TRBV25-1	TRBJ2-3	CASSGLGRRSDTQYF
TRBV27	TRBJ1-2	CASSGQNYGYTF
TRBV27	TRBJ1-5	CASTLGKNQPQHF
TRBV6-1	TRBJ1-2	CASSEVATGGFGYTF
TRBV2	TRBJ1-5	CASDTQGQPQHF
TRBV27	TRBJ2-7	CASSTEGRGSYEQYF
TRBV11-2	TRBJ2-5	CASTTFRLGGETQYF
TRBV11-3	TRBJ2-2	CASSLGRDGETGELFF
TRBV4-3	TRBJ1-2	CASSQGEGNYGYTF
TRBV19	TRBJ2-7	CASSIAGYHEQYF
TRBV7-9	TRBJ1-5	CASSLNAGQEPQHF
TRBV27	TRBJ1-2	CASSSLQGGGYGYTF
TRBV27	TRBJ1-2	CASSLSSARGPGYTF
TRBV27	TRBJ1-2	CASRSAGTGDYGYTF
TRBV7-3	TRBJ2-2	CASSLAAGGNTGELFF
TRBV7-3	TRBJ2-2	CASSLTSGSLQNTGELFF
TRBV10-3	TRBJ2-5	CAISGGQAGDTQYF
TRBV27	TRBJ2-7	CASSLRGGSSYEQYF
TRBV5-1	TRBJ2-5	CASKNGGLSQETQYF
TRBV7-2	TRBJ1-5	CASSFPPGEYQPQHF
TRBV11-1	TRBJ2-7	CASSPGTGFGYEQYF
TRBV7-2	TRBJ2-3	CASSLLRESDTQYF
TRBV11-3	TRBJ1-2	CASSRPGQRQRGYTF
TRBV10-3	TRBJ2-1	CAISEGGLHNEQFF
TRBV18	TRBJ2-7	CASSPVPGDVYEQYF
TRBV28	TRBJ1-2	CASSLGGVRYGYTF
TRBV11-1	TRBJ2-7	CASTLATSGSSYEQYF
TRBV18	TRBJ2-2	CASSREADTGELFF
TRBV6-1	TRBJ1-2	CASNQVGGYTF
TRBV14	TRBJ1-2	CASSQARDRGYTF
TRBV9	TRBJ2-3	CASSVAMSADTQYF
TRBV28	TRBJ2-1	CASSPNSGKNNEQFF
TRBV29-1	TRBJ2-7	CSVGGTSGSREQYF
TRBV5-1	TRBJ1-4	CASSLATGTNEKLFF
TRBV6-5	TRBJ1-2	CASSYSTGLGYGYTF
TRBV9	TRBJ2-7	CASSVGGTSGRRAYEQYF
TRBV10-2	TRBJ1-5	CASAPGQGLFQPQHF